This T cell receptor (beta chain) came from a study of cytomegalovirus exposure and HLA in healthy donors. In the study overall: The same platform as the approximately 670 first-cohort repertoires was used for the 120 or so validation repertoires, a later analysis reported. Points from the study as a whole: There were some public TCRs occurring in many donors, but most TCR sequences were rare.

Regarding this clone: Its antigen remains unidentified.

The CDR3 contains 18 residues. Trimming left V 5 bases short and J 7 bases short, with 26 bases between. Germline V lookup: CDR1 SGHTA, CDR2 FQGNSA. The assay was immunoSEQ multiplex PCR, and TCRdb's table has in-frame clones only and misses some. The data show some 190,000 clones, with about 82% seen just once and roughly 1.5% held by the top ten. The receptor comes from a woman between 18 and 29 years old in good health and CMV-seronegative. V is TRBV7-2 and J is TRBJ2-2; weak D call: TRBD2 (8 bases). Sequenced material: PBMCs. DNA of the CDR3: TGTGCCAGCAGCCCCCCCGGGAGGGGGCTTTGGGGGAACGGGGAGCTGTTTTTT. Residues: CASSPPGRGLWGNGELFF.